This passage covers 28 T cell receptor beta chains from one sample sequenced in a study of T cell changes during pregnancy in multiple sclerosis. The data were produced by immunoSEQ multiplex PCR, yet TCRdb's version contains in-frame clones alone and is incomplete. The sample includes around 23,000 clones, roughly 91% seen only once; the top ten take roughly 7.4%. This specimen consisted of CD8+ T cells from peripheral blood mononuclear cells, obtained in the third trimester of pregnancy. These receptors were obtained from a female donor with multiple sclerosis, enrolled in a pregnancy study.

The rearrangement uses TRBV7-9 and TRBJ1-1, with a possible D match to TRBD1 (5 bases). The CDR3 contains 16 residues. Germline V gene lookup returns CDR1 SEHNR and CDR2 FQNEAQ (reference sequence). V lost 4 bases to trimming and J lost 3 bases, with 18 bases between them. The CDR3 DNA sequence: TGTGCCAGCAGCTCCGATAGGGCAGGGTCCCACACTGAAGCTTTCTTT. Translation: CASSSDRAGSHTEAFF. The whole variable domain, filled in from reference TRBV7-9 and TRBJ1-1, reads DTGVSQNPRHKITKRGQNVTFRCDPISEHNRLYWYRQTLGQGPEFLTYFQNEAQLEKSRLLSDRFSAERPKGSFSTLEIQRTEQGDSAMYLCASSSDRAGSHTEAFFGQGTRLTVV.

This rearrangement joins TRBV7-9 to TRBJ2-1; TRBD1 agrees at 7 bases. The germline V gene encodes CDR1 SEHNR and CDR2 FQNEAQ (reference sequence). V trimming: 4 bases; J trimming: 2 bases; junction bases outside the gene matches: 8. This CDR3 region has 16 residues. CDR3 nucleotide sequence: TGTGCCAGCAGCTACCTCGGGACAGACCCCTACAATGAGCAGTTCTTC. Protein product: CASSYLGTDPYNEQFF.

The CDR3 reads CASSPTGPLYNEQFF. CDR3 sequence (DNA): TGTGCCAGCAGTCCTACAGGACCCCTTTACAATGAGCAGTTCTTC. The J gene is TRBJ2-1, the V gene TRBV6-6, with D tentatively TRBD1 (5 bases). CDR1 and CDR2 from the germline V gene are MNHNY and SVGAGI (reference sequence). The ends were cut back, 5 bases at V and 4 bases at J, with 15 bases in the middle. CDR3 length: 15 amino acids.

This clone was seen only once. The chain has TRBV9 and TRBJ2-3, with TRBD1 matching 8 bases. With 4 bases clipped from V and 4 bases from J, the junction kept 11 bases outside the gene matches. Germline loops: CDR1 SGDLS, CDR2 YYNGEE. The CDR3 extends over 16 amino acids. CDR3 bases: TGTGCCAGCAGCCCGCCCTTAGCAGGGGGCTCAGATACGCAGTATTTT. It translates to CASSPPLAGGSDTQYF.

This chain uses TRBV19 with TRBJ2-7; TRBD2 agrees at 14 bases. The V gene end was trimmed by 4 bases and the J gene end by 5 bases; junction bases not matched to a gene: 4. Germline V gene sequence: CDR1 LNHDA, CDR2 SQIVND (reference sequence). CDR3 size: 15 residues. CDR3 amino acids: CASSTWTSGGNEQYF. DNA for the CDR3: TGTGCCAGTAGTACCTGGACTAGCGGGGGGAACGAGCAGTACTTC. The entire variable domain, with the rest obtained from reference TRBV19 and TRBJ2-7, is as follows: DGGITQSPKYLFRKEGQNVTLSCEQNLNHDAMYWYRQDPGQGLRLIYYSQIVNDFQKGDIAEGYSVSREKKESFPLTVTSAQKNPTAFYLCASSTWTSGGNEQYFGPGTRLTVT.

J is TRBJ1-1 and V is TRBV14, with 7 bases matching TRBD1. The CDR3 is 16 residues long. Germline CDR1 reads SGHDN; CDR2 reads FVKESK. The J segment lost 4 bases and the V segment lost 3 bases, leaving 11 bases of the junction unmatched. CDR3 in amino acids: CASSHSMQGEFTEAFF. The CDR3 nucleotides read TGTGCCAGCAGCCATTCTATGCAGGGGGAATTCACTGAAGCTTTCTTT.

The CDR3 here is CASGGPDSSYNSPLHF. For the CDR3, the DNA is TGTGCCAGCGGGGGCCCGGACAGCTCCTATAATTCACCCCTCCACTTT. The J gene is TRBJ1-6, the V gene TRBV7-9, with D perhaps matching TRBD1 (6 bases). CDR1 is SEHNR, CDR2 FQNEAQ, per germline (reference sequence). The length of the CDR3 is 16 residues. V gave up 8 bases and J gave up 0 bases, with 14 bases separating them.

The CDR3 DNA sequence: TGTGCCAGCAGCAACGGACAGGACCCTGGAAACACCATATATTTT. Amino acids: CASSNGQDPGNTIYF. This chain connects TRBV9 to TRBJ1-3; 7 bases are a match to TRBD1. Germline CDR1 and CDR2: SGDLS and YYNGEE. The CDR3 is 15 residues long. With 4 bases clipped from V and 2 bases from J, the junction kept 6 bases outside the gene matches.

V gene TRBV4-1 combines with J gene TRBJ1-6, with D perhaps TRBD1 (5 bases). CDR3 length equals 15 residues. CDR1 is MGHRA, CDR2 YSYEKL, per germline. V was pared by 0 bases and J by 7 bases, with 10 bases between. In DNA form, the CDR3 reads TGCGCCAGCAGCCAAGACAGGGCTGTAAATTCACCCCTCCACTTT. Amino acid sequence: CASSQDRAVNSPLHF.

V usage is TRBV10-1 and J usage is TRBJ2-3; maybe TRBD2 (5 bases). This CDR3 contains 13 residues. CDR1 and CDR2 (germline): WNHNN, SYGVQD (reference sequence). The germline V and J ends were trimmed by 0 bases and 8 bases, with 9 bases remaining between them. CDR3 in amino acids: CASSESTIFTQYF. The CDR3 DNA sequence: TGCGCCAGCAGTGAGTCGACTATCTTTACGCAGTATTTT.

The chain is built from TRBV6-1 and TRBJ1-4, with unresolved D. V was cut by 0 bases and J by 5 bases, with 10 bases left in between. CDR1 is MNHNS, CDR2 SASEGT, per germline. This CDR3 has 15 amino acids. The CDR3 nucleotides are TGTGCCAGCAGTGAAGCGCCGGCGGGGAATGAAAAACTGTTTTTT. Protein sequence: CASSEAPAGNEKLFF.

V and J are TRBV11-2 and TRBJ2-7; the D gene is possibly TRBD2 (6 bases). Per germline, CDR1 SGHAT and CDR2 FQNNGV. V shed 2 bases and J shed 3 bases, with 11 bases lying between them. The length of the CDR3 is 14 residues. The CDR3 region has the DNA TGTGCCAGCAGCTTATTTGGGGGGAGCTACGAGCAGTACTTC. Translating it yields CASSLFGGSYEQYF. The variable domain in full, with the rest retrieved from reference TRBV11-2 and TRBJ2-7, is EAGVAQSPRYKIIEKRQSVAFWCNPISGHATLYWYQQILGQGPKLLIQFQNNGVVDDSQLPKDRFSAERLKGVDSTLKIQPAKLEDSAVYLCASSLFGGSYEQYFGPGTRLTVT.

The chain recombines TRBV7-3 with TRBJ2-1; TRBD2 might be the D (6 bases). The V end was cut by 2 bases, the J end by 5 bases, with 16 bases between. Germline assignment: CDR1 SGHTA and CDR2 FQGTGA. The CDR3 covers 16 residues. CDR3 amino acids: CASSLFRRGGDNEQFF. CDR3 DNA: TGTGCCAGCAGCTTATTCCGGCGGGGCGGGGACAATGAGCAGTTCTTC.

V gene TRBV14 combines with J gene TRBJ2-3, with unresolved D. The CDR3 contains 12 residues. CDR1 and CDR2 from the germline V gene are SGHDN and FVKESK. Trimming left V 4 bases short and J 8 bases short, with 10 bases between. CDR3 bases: TGTGCCAGCAGCCCCACGGTTACTACGCAGTATTTT. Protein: CASSPTVTTQYF.

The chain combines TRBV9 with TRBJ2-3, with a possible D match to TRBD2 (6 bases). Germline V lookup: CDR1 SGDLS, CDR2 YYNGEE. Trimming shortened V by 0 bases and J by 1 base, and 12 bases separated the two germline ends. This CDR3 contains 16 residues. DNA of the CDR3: TGTGCCAGCAGCGTAGTTGCGGGATGGGGCACAGATACGCAGTATTTT. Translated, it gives CASSVVAGWGTDTQYF.

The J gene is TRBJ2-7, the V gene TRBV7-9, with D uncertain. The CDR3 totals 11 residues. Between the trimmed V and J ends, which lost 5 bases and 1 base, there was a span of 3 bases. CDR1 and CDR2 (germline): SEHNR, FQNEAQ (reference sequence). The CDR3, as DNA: TGTGCCAGCAGCCCTTCCTACGAGCAGTACTTC. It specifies CASSPSYEQYF.

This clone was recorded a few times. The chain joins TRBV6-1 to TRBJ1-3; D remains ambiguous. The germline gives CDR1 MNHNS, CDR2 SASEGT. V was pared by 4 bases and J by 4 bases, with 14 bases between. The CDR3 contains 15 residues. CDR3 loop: CASSVSHGEGNTIYF. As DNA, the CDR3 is TGTGCCAGCAGTGTGAGCCACGGGGAGGGAAACACCATATATTTT.

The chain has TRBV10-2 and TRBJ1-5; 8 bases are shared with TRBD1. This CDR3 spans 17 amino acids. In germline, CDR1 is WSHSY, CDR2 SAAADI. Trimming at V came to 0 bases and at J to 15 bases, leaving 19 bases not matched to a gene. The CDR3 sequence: CASSESTGGTGPLLWHF. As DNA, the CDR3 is TGCGCCAGCAGTGAGTCGACTGGTGGGACAGGTCCCCTATTATGGCATTTT.

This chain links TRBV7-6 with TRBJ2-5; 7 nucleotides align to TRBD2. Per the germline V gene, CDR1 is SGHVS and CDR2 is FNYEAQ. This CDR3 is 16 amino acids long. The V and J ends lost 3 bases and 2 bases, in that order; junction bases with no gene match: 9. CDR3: CASSFPREGGQETQYF. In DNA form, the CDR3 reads TGTGCCAGCAGCTTCCCCAGGGAGGGTGGGCAAGAGACCCAGTACTTC.

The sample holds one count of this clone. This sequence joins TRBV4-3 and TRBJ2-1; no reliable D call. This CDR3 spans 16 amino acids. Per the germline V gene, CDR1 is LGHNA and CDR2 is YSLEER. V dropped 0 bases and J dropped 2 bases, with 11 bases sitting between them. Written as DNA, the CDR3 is TGCGCCAGCAGCCAAGATACTCTGAACGCCTACAATGAGCAGTTCTTC. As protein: CASSQDTLNAYNEQFF.

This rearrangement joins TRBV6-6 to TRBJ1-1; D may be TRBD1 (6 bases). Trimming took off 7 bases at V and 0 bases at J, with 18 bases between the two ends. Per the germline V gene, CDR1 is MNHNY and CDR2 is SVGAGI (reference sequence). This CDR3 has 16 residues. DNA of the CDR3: TGTGCCAGCATCCTAGGGGGGGAAATAGTGAACACTGAAGCTTTCTTT. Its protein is CASILGGEIVNTEAFF.

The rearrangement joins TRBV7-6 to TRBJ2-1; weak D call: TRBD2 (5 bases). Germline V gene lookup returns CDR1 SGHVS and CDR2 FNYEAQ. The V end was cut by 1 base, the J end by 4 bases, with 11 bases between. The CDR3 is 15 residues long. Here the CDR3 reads CASSLEGAAYNEQFF. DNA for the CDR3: TGTGCCAGCAGCTTAGAGGGAGCGGCATACAATGAGCAGTTCTTC.

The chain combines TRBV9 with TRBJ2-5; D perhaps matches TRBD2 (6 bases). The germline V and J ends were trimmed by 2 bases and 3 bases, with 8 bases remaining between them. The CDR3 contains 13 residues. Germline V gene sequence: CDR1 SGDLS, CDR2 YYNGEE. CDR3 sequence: CASSVGGEETQYF. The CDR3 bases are TGTGCCAGCAGCGTCGGCGGGGAAGAGACCCAGTACTTC.

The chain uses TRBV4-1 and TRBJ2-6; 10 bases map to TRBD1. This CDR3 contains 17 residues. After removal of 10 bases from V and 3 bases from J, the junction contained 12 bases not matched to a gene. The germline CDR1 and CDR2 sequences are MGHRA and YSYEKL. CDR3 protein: CATMGETGGVGANVLTF. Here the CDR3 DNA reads TGCGCCACGATGGGGGAGACAGGGGGCGTTGGGGCCAACGTCCTGACTTTC.

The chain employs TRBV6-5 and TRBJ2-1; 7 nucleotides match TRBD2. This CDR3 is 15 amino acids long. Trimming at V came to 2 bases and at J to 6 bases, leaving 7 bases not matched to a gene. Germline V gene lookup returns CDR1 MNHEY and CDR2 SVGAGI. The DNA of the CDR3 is TGTGCCAGCAGTTACGGCGGGGGAGGGGCCAATGAGCAGTTCTTC. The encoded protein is CASSYGGGGANEQFF.

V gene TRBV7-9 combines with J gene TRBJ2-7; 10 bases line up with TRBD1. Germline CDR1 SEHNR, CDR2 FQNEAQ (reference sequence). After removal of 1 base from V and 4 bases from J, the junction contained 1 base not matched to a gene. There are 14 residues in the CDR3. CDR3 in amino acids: CASSLGQGAYEQYF. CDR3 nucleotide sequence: TGTGCCAGCAGCTTAGGACAGGGGGCTTACGAGCAGTACTTC.

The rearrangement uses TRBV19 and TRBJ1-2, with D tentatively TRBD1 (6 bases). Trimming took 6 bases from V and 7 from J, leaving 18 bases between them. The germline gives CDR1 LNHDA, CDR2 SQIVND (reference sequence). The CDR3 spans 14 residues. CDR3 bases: TGTGCCAGTAGATGGGGTACAGGGAAGGGTGGCTACACCTTC. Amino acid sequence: CASRWGTGKGGYTF.

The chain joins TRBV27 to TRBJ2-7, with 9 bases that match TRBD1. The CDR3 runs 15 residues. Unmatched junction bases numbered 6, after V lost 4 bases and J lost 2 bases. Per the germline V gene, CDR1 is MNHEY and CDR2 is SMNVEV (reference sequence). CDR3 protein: CASSWGDREAYEQYF. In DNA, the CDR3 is TGTGCCAGCAGTTGGGGGGACAGGGAAGCCTACGAGCAGTACTTC.